The clone carrying this TCR beta chain was recorded many times. What it binds is not known. TCR beta CDR3 regions were amplified from RNA transcripts. First-round RT-PCR targeting the TCR CDR3 was performed with the HTBI primer set. TCRdb called the multiplex PCR reads again in MiXCR, with one record for every CDR3 protein. The sample has around 600,000 distinct CDR3 sequences, roughly 15% seen once. The CDR3 covers 15 residues. CDR1 is SGHTA and CDR2 is FQGTGA in the germline V gene. V trimming: 5 bases; J trimming: 2 bases; junction bases outside the gene matches: 7. This sample is drawn from a study of T cells in Graves' hyperthyroidism and ophthalmopathy. About the study: Pretreatment peripheral blood was obtained at initial diagnosis. Findings and limits, study-wide: Before onset, ophthalmopathy was predicted by the model a median 6.5 months earlier.

Sequencing used blood. The receptor was isolated from a woman between 45 and 60 years old with Graves' ophthalmopathy. The chain has TRBV7-3 and TRBJ2-5; TRBD1 matches 8 bases. The CDR3 DNA is TGTGCCAGCAGCCCCGGGACAGGCATACAAGAGACCCAGTACTTC. Translation gives CASSPGTGIQETQYF.